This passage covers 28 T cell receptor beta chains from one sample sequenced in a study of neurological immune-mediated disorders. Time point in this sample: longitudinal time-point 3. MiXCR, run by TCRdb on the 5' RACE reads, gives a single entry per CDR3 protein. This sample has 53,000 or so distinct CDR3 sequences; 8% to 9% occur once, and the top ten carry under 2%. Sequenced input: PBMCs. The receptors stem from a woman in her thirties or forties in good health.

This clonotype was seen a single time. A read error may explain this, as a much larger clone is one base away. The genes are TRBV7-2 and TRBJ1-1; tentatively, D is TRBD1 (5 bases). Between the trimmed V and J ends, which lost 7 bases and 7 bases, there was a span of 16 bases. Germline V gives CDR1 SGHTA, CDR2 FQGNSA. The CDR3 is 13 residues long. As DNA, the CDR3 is TGTGCCAGCAACTTGGGACCAGGGCTTGAAGCTTTCTTT. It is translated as CASNLGPGLEAFF.

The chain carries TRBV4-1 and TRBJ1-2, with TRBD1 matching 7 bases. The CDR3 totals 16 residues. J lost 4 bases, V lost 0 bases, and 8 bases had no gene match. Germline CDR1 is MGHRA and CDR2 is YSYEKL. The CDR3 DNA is TGCGCCAGCAGCCAAGACGAGGGGGCCTACTTCTATGGCTACACCTTC. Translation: CASSQDEGAYFYGYTF.

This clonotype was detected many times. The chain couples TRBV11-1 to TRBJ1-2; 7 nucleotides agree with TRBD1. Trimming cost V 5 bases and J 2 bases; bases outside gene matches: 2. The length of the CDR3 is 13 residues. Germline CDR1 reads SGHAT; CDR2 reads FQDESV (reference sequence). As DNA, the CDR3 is TGTGCCAGCAGCCCGACAGGGAACTATGGCTACACCTTC. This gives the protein CASSPTGNYGYTF.

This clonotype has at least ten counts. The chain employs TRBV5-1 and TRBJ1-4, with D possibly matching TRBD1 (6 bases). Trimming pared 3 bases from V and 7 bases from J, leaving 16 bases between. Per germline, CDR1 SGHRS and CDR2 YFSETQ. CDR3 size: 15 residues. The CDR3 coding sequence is TGCGCCAGCAGCTCCCCGGAGGGGGGGGGTGAAAAACTGTTTTTT. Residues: CASSSPEGGGEKLFF.

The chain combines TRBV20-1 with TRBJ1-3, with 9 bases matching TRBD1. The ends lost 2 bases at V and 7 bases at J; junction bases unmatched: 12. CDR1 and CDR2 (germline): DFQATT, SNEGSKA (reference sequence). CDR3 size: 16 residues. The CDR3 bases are TGCAGTGCTAGACCTCTTAACCGGGACAGGGAGAACACCATATATTTT. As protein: CSARPLNRDRENTIYF.

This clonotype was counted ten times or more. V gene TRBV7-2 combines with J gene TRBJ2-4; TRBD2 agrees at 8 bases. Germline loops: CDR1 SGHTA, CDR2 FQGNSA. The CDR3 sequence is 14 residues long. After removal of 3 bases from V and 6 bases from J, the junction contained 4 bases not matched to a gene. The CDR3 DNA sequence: TGTGCCAGCAGCTTCGGGAGGGGGGGAAACATTCAGTACTTC. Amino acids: CASSFGRGGNIQYF.

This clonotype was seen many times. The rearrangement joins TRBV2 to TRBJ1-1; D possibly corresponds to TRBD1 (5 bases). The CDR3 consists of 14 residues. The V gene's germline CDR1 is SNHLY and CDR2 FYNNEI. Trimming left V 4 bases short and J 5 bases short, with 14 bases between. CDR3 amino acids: CASSVSSEGTEAFF. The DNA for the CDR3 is TGTGCCAGCAGTGTGTCCTCTGAGGGGACTGAAGCTTTCTTT. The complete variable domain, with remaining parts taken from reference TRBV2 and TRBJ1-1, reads EPEVTQTPSHQVTQMGQEVILRCVPISNHLYFYWYRQILGQKVEFLVSFYNNEISEKSEIFDDQFSVERPDGSNFTLKIRSTKLEDSAMYFCASSVSSEGTEAFFGQGTRLTVV.

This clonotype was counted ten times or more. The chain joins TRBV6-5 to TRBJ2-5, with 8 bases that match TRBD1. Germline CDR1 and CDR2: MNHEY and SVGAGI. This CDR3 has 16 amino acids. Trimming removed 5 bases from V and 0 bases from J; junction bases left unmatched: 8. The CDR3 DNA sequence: TGTGCCAGCAGTCAAGACAGGGGCGCGTACCAAGAGACCCAGTACTTC. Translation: CASSQDRGAYQETQYF.

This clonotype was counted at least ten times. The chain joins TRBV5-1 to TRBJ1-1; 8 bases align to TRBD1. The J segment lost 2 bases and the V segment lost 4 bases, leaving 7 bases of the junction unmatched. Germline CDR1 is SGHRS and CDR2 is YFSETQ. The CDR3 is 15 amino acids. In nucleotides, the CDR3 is TGCGCCAGCAGCGAGACAGGGGTGAGAAACACTGAAGCTTTCTTT. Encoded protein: CASSETGVRNTEAFF.

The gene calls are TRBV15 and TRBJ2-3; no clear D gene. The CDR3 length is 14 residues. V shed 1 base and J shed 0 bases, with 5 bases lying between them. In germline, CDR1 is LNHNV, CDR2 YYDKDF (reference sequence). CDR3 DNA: TGTGCCACCAGCAGAGCCAGGAGCACAGATACGCAGTATTTT. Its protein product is CATSRARSTDTQYF.

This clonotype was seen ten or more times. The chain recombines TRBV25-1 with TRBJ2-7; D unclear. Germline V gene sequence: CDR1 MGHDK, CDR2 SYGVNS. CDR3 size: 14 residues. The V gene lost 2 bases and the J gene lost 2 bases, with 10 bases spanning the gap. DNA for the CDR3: TGTGCCAGCAGTGAAGGATACATACCCTACGAGCAGTACTTC. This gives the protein CASSEGYIPYEQYF.

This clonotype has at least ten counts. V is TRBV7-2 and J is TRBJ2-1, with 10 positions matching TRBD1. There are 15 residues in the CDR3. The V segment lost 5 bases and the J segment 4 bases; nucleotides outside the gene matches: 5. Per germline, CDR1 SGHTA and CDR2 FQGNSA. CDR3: CASSPRTGGYNEQFF. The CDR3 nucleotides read TGTGCCAGCAGCCCTCGGACAGGGGGATACAATGAGCAGTTCTTC.

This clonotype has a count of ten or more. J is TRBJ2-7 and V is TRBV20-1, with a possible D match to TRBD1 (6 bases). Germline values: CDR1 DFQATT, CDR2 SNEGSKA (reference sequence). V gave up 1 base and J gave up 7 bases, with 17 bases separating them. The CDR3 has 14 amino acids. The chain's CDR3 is CSARGADSGQEQYF. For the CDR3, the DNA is TGCAGTGCTAGAGGAGCGGACAGTGGGCAGGAGCAGTACTTC.

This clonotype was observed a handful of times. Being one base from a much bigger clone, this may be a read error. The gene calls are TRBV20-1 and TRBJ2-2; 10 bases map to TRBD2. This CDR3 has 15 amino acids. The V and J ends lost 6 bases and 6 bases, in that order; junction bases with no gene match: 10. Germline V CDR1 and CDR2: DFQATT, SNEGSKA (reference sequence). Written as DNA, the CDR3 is TGCAGTGCCACGTCGAGCGGGGGGGGCCCCGGGGAGCTGTTTTTT. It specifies CSATSSGGGPGELFF.

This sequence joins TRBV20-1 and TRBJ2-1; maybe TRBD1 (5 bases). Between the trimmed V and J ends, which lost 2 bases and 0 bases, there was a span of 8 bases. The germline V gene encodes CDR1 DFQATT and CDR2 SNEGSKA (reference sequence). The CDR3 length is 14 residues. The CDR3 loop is CSARSRDSYNEQFF. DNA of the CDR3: TGCAGTGCTAGAAGCAGGGACTCCTACAATGAGCAGTTCTTC.

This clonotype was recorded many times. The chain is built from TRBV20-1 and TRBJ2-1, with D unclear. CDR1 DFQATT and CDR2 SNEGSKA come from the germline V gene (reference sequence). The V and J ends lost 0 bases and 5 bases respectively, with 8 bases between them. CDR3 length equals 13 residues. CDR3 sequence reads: CSARDGNHNEQFF. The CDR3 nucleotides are TGCAGTGCTAGAGACGGAAATCACAATGAGCAGTTCTTC.

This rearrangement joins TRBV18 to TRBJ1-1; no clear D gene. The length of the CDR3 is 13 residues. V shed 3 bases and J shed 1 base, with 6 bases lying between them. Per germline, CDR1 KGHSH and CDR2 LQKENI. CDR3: CASSPAENTEAFF. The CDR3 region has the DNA TGTGCCAGCTCACCGGCAGAGAACACTGAAGCTTTCTTT.

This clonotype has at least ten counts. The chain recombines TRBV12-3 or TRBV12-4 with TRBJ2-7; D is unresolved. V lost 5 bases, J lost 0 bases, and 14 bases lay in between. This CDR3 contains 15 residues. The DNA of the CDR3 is TGTGCCAGCAGTCCTCCCCGGGTCAGCTCCTACGAGCAGTACTTC. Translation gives CASSPPRVSSYEQYF.

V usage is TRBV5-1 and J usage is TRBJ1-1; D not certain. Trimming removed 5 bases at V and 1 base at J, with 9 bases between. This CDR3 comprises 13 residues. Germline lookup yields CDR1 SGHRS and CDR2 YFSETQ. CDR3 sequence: CASRPSGNTEAFF. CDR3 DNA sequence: TGCGCCAGCAGACCCTCAGGGAACACTGAAGCTTTCTTT.

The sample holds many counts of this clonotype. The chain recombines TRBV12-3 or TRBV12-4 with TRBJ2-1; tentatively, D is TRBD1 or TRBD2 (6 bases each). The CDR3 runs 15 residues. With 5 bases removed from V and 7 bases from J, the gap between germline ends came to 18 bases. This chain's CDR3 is CASSGWGAWENEQFF. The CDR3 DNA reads TGTGCCAGCAGTGGGTGGGGGGCGTGGGAGAATGAGCAGTTCTTC.

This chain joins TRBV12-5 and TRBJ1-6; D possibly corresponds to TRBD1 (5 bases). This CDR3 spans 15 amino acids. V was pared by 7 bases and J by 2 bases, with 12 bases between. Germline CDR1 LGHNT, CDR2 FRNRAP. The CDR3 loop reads CASAPRGAYNSPLHF. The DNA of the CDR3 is TGTGCTAGTGCCCCTCGGGGGGCCTATAATTCACCCCTCCACTTT.

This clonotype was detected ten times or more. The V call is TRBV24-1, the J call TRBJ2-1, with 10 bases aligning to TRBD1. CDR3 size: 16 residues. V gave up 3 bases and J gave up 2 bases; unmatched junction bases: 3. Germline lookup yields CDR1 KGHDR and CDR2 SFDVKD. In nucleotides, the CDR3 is TGTGCCACCAGTGATCCGACAGGGGGCCCCTACAATGAGCAGTTCTTC. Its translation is CATSDPTGGPYNEQFF.

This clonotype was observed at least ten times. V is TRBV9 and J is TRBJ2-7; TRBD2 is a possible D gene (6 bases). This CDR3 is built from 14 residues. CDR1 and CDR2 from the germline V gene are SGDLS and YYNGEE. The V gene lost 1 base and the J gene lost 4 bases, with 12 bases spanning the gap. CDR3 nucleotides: TGTGCCAGCAGCGTAACGGTGGCGGGGTACGAGCAGTACTTC. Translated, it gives CASSVTVAGYEQYF. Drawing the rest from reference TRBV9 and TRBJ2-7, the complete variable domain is DSGVTQTPKHLITATGQRVTLRCSPRSGDLSVYWYQQSLDQGLQFLIQYYNGEERAKGNILERFSAQQFPDLHSELNLSSLELGDSALYFCASSVTVAGYEQYFGPGTRLTVT.

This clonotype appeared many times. The CDR3 sequence is CASSRFQGAPNSPLHF. The CDR3 bases are TGTGCCAGCAGTCGTTTCCAGGGGGCGCCTAATTCACCCCTCCACTTT. The chain links TRBV7-2 to TRBJ1-6, with 8 bases fitting TRBD1. This CDR3 comprises 16 residues. V lost 6 bases, J lost 6 bases, and 10 bases stayed unmatched. Germline CDR1 is SGHTA and CDR2 is FQGNSA. Supplemented by reference TRBV7-2 and TRBJ1-6, the full variable domain reads GAGVSQSPSNKVTEKGKDVELRCDPISGHTALYWYRQSLGQGLEFLIYFQGNSAPDKSGLPSDRFSAERTGGSVSTLTIQRTQQEDSAVYLCASSRFQGAPNSPLHFGNGTRLTVT.

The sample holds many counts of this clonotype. CDR3 sequence: CSAVPTGFEAFF. The CDR3 coding sequence is TGCAGTGCTGTTCCGACAGGGTTTGAAGCTTTCTTT. The rearrangement joins TRBV20-1 to TRBJ1-1; 7 bases map to TRBD1. The CDR3 runs 12 residues. After removal of 5 bases from V and 7 bases from J, the junction contained 7 bases not matched to a gene. Germline-derived CDR1 and CDR2 are DFQATT and SNEGSKA (reference sequence).

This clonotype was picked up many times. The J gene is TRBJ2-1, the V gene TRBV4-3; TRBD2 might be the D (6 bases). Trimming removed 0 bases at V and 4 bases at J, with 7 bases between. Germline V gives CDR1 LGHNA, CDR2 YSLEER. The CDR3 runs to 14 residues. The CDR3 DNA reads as TGCGCCAGCAGCCAAGATCGGGGGTACAATGAGCAGTTCTTC. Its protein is CASSQDRGYNEQFF.

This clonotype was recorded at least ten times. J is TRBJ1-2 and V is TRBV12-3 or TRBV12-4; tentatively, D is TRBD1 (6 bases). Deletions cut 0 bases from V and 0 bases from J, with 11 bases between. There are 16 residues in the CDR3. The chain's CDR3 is CASSLATGLANYGYTF. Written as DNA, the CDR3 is TGTGCCAGCAGTTTAGCCACAGGGCTAGCTAACTATGGCTACACCTTC.

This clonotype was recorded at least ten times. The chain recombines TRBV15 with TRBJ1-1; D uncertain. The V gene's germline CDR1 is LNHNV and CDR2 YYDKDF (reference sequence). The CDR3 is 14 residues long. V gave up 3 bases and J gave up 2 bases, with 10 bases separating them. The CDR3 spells CATSSRKGNTEAFF. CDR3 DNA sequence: TGTGCCACCAGCAGCCGTAAGGGTAACACTGAAGCTTTCTTT.